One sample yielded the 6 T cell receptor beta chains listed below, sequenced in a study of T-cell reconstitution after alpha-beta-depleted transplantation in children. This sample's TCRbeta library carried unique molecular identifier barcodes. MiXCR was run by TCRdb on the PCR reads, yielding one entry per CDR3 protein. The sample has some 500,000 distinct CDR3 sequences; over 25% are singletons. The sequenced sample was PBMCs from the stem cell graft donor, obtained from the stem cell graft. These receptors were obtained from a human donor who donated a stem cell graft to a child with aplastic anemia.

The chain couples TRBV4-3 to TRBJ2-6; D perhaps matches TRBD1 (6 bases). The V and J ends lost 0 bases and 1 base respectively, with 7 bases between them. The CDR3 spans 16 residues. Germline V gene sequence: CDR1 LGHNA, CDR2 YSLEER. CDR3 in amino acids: CASSQETGSGANVLTF. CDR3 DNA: TGCGCCAGCAGCCAAGAGACAGGTTCTGGGGCCAACGTCCTGACTTTC.

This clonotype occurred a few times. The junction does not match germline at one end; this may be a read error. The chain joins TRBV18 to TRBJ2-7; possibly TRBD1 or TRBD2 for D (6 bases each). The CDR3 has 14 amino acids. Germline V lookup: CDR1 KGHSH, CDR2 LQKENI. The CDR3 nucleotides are TGTGCCAGTTCACAGGGACTCGAGAAATACGAGCAGTACTTC. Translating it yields CASSQGLEKYEQYF. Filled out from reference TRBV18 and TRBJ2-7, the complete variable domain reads NAGVMQNPRHLVRRRGQEARLRCSPMKGHSHVYWYRQLPEEGLKFMVYLQKENIIDESGMPKERFSAEFPKEGPSILRIQQVVRGDSAAYFCASSQGLEKYEQYFGPGTRLTVT.

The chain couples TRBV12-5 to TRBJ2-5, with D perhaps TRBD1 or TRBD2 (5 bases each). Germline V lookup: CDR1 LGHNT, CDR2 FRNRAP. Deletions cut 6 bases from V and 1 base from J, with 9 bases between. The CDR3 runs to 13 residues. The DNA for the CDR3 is TGTGCTAGTGGCCTCGGGGCCCAAGAGACCCAGTACTTC. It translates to CASGLGAQETQYF.

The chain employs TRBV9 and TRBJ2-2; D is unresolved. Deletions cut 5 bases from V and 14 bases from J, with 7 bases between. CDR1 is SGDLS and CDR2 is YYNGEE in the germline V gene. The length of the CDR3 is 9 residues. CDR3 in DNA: TGTGCCAGCAGTCCCCGCCTGTTTTTT. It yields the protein CASSPRLFF.

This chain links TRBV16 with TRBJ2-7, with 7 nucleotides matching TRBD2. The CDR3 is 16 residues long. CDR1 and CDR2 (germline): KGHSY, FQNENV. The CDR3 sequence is CASGPRTRLGWGKQYV. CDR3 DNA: TGTGCTAGTGGCCCACGGACTAGGCTGGGCTGGGGGAAGCAGTACGTC.

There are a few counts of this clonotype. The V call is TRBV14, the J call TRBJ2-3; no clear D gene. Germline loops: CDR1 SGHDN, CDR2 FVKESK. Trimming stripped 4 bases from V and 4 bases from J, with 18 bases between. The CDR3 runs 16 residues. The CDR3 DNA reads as TGTGCCAGCAGCCCTGCTAGGGTTATTCAAGCAGATACGCAGTATTTT. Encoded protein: CASSPARVIQADTQYF.